The rows below give T cell receptor beta chains drawn from one sample of a study of shared clonotypes between healthy human individuals. Only in-frame clones appear in the TCRdb table, and some are missing; sequencing was by immunoSEQ multiplex PCR. The sample has roughly 1,800,000 clones; around 96% are singletons. Sequencing was carried out using naive CD8+ T cells sorted from blood. The receptors stem from a young man in good health. Both conserved end residues are part of each CDR3. Fields, in order: D gene, V gene, clone size, J gene, CDR3 DNA, CDR3 protein. D genes are given only for firm matches. Expanded clones get a size class; other rows say once, few or many, or leave the size out.

>NA|TRBV29-1|NA|TRBJ2-6
TGCAGCGTTGAGGAGCCTGGGGCCAACGTCCTGACTTTC
CSVEEPGANVLTF
>NA|TRBV6-1|NA|TRBJ2-1
TGTGCCAGCGAACGGGGGGCCGGGCAGCAGTTCTTC
CASERGAGQQFF
>NA|TRBV7-9|NA|TRBJ2-7
TGTGCCAGCAGCTTTGGGCAGGGGATCATCTACGAGCAGTACTTC
CASSFGQGIIYEQYF
>NA|TRBV27|NA|TRBJ1-5
TGTGCCAGCAGTTTAACAGGGACGCATCAGCCCCAGCATTTT
CASSLTGTHQPQHF
>NA|TRBV19|NA|TRBJ1-4
TGTGCCAGTAGTCTCGCGGGGTCTAATGAAAAACTGTTTTTT
CASSLAGSNEKLFF
>TRBD2|TRBV6-1|NA|TRBJ2-7
TGTGCCAGCAGTGAAGAGGCGGGGGGCCCTTACGAGCAGTACTTC
CASSEEAGGPYEQYF
>NA|TRBV5-4|NA|TRBJ2-7
TGTGCCAGCAGCCCGGGCCTGACTTACGAGCAGTACTTC
CASSPGLTYEQYF
>TRBD2|TRBV5-1|NA|TRBJ2-1
TGCGCCAGCAGGCTAGCGGGAGAGGCGGGGGTCAATGAGCAGTTCTTC
CASRLAGEAGVNEQFF
>NA|TRBV7-2|NA|TRBJ2-1
TGTGCCAGCAGCTTATTCTCCTACAATGAGCAGTTCTTC
CASSLFSYNEQFF
>TRBD2|TRBV29-1|NA|TRBJ2-1
TGCAGCGCCCCCCATTTCGGCCTAGCGGGGGGGCCGGGGGAGCAGTTCTTC
CSAPHFGLAGGPGEQFF
>NA|TRBV6-5|NA|TRBJ2-2
TGTGCCAGCAGTTCCCCCCCAGCCACCGGGGAGCTGTTTTTT
CASSSPPATGELFF
>TRBD1|TRBV9|NA|TRBJ2-7
TGTGCCAGCAGCGGGACAGGGGGCTACGAGCAGTACTTC
CASSGTGGYEQYF
>TRBD1|TRBV5-6|NA|TRBJ2-7
TGTGCCAGCAGCCACTGGACAGGCCTCTACGAGCAGTACTTC
CASSHWTGLYEQYF
>NA|TRBV5-4|NA|TRBJ1-3
TGTGCCAGCAGCTTACAGGGAATGGGTGGAAACACCATATATTTT
CASSLQGMGGNTIYF
>TRBD1|TRBV6-6|NA|TRBJ2-7
TGTGCCAGCCATCGGGACAGTTCCAACGAGCAGTACTTC
CASHRDSSNEQYF
>TRBD2|TRBV27|NA|TRBJ2-1
TGTGCCAGCAGTTTATTGGCGCGGGGGGGCTCGAATGAGCAGTTCTTC
CASSLLARGGSNEQFF
>TRBD1|TRBV28|NA|TRBJ1-1
TGTGCCAGCACCTCAAGACAGGGGTTGAACACTGAAGCTTTCTTT
CASTSRQGLNTEAFF
>TRBD1|TRBV6-1|NA|TRBJ1-4
TGTGCCAGCAGTGAATGGGACAGGGAGGGGAATGAAAAACTGTTTTTT
CASSEWDREGNEKLFF
>NA|TRBV5-4|NA|TRBJ2-7
TGTGCCAGCAGCTTGGAGGTTAGCGGCGAGCAGTACTTC
CASSLEVSGEQYF
>TRBD2|TRBV2|NA|TRBJ2-7
TGTGCCAGCAGCCAGGGTAGCGGGGGGGCCACCGAGCAGTACTTC
CASSQGSGGATEQYF
>NA|TRBV4-3|NA|TRBJ1-4
TGCGCCAGCAGCCAAGAAGGCGCAGGGGAGTCCCTGGGGGAAAAACTGTTTTTT
CASSQEGAGESLGEKLFF
>NA|TRBV7-7|NA|TRBJ2-3
TGTGCTAGCAGCTACCGGGGTGGGGACACAGATACGCAGTATTTT
CASSYRGGDTDTQYF
>TRBD1|TRBV27|NA|TRBJ1-5
TGTGCCAGCAGTTTACTTGGGACAGAAGGAAATCAGCCCCAGCATTTT
CASSLLGTEGNQPQHF
>NA|TRBV11-3|NA|TRBJ2-7
TGTGCCAGCAGCTACGGGAGCGGATACGAGCAGTACTTC
CASSYGSGYEQYF
>NA|TRBV11-2|NA|TRBJ2-5
TGTGCCAGCAGCTTAGTGGGCGGCAGCCAAGAGACCCAGTACTTC
CASSLVGGSQETQYF
>TRBD1|TRBV27|NA|TRBJ1-5
TGTGCCAGCGGGGACAGTTCTTATAGCAATCAGCCCCAGCATTTT
CASGDSSYSNQPQHF
>NA|TRBV6-1|NA|TRBJ2-3
TGTGCCAGCAGTGAAGGATCAGATACGCAGTATTTT
CASSEGSDTQYF
>TRBD1|TRBV25-1|few|TRBJ1-2
TGTGCCAGCAGTGGCCAGGGGGTCTATGGCTACACCTTC
CASSGQGVYGYTF
>NA|TRBV2|NA|TRBJ2-7
TGTGCCAGCAGTGTCTATGGGGCTACTTACGAGCAGTACTTC
CASSVYGATYEQYF
>NA|TRBV6-5|NA|TRBJ2-1
TGTGCCAGCAGTTGGTATAGCTCCTACAATGAGCAGTTCTTC
CASSWYSSYNEQFF
>TRBD1|TRBV11-2|NA|TRBJ1-3
TGTGCCACTAGACAGGGTGCCGTGGCAAACACCATATATTTT
CATRQGAVANTIYF
>TRBD1|TRBV7-9|once|TRBJ2-7
TGTGCCAGCTACCCCCCGATCGGACAGGGGGCAGTAATCGAGCAGTACTTC
CASYPPIGQGAVIEQYF
>NA|TRBV11-2|NA|TRBJ2-3
TGTGCCAGCAGCTTAGGCGCCCCCCAAGATACGCAGTATTTT
CASSLGAPQDTQYF
>NA|TRBV21-1|NA|TRBJ1-1
TGTGCCAGCAGCAAAGGGCCGGAAAGCACTGAAGCTTTCTTT
CASSKGPESTEAFF
>NA|TRBV7-9|NA|TRBJ1-5
TGTGCCAGCAGCTTAGCCGGGGGCGCGCGGCAGCCCCAGCATTTT
CASSLAGGARQPQHF
>TRBD1|TRBV2|NA|TRBJ2-7
TGTGCCAGCAGGGTCCACAGGGGCGAGAGCTCCTACGAGCAGTACTTC
CASRVHRGESSYEQYF
>TRBD1|TRBV29-1|NA|TRBJ2-1
TGCAGCGTTGAAACAGGGGTGTGGTACAATGAGCAGTTCTTC
CSVETGVWYNEQFF
>NA|TRBV5-1|NA|TRBJ2-7
TGCGCCAGCAGCTCACGGGGACCTCCCGAGCAGTACTTC
CASSSRGPPEQYF
>NA|TRBV27|NA|TRBJ1-2
TGTGCCAGCAGTTTCCTCTCAATGGGGGGGCCTCGCGGCTACACCTTC
CASSFLSMGGPRGYTF
>NA|TRBV6-1|NA|TRBJ2-2
TGTGCCAGCAGTGTGGGTCTTACGCCCGACACCGGGGAGCTGTTTTTT
CASSVGLTPDTGELFF